The rows below give T cell receptor beta chains drawn from one sample of a study of cytomegalovirus exposure and HLA in healthy donors. Clones were read by immunoSEQ multiplex PCR, and TCRdb kept only the in-frame ones, dropping some. Of under 170,000 clones listed, around 79% are singletons. The sequenced material came from PBMCs. The receptors shown here come from a human donor in good health. CDR3s include the opening cysteine and the closing phenylalanine or tryptophan. Each record gives: CDR3 length, D gene, J gene, V gene, clone size, CDR3 DNA, CDR3 protein. D genes are given only for firm matches. Not every row has a clone size; where given, it reads once, few, many or a size class.

13,.,TRBJ1-5,TRBV7-9,.,TGTGCCAGCAGCTTAGGGGCGTATCAGCCCCAGCATTTT,CASSLGAYQPQHF
15,TRBD1,TRBJ2-7,TRBV28,.,TGTGCCAGCAGCGATGACCTGACAGGGCGGTACGAGCAGTACTTC,CASSDDLTGRYEQYF
15,TRBD1,TRBJ1-3,TRBV15,.,TGTGCCACCAGCAGGTCCAGGGGGCACGGAAACACCATATATTTT,CATSRSRGHGNTIYF
16,TRBD2,TRBJ2-5,TRBV7-9,few,TGTGCCAGCAGCGCCGGACTAGCGGGAGTAGGGGAGACCCAGTACTTC,CASSAGLAGVGETQYF
14,TRBD2,TRBJ2-7,TRBV7-8,.,TGTGCCAGCAGCTTAGGGGCGGGAGCACCCGAGCAGTACTTC,CASSLGAGAPEQYF
15,.,TRBJ2-5,TRBV9,.,TGTGCCAGCAGCGGAGGCAGCGGTCTCGGGGAGACCCAGTACTTC,CASSGGSGLGETQYF
14,.,TRBJ2-1,TRBV11-2,.,TGTGCCAGCAGCTTCCGGAGCTCCTACAATGAGCAGTTCTTC,CASSFRSSYNEQFF
15,TRBD1,TRBJ2-7,TRBV19,.,TGTGCCAGTAGTTCCACCGGGACAGCTCTTGACGAGCAGTACTTC,CASSSTGTALDEQYF
14,.,TRBJ1-2,TRBV19,.,TGTGCCAGTAGTATAACGGGACAATTCTATGGCTACACCTTC,CASSITGQFYGYTF
16,TRBD1,TRBJ2-4,TRBV5-3,.,TGTGCCAGAAGCTTGGCAGGACAGGCAGTGGAAAACATTCAGTACTTC,CARSLAGQAVENIQYF
11,.,TRBJ2-7,TRBV7-9,.,TGTGCCAGCAGCTCTGGGGGCGAGCAGTACTTC,CASSSGGEQYF
16,TRBD1,TRBJ1-5,TRBV27,.,TGTGCCAGCACCTGGGACAGGGGGGCGGGAAATCAGCCCCAGCATTTT,CASTWDRGAGNQPQHF
15,.,TRBJ1-2,TRBV7-2,.,TGTGCCAGCAGCTTAGCGAACACAAACAACTATGGCTACACCTTC,CASSLANTNNYGYTF
16,.,TRBJ1-6,TRBV28,.,TGTGCCAGCAGTTTTCCACAGCCCGAAGGAACTTCACCCCTCCACTTT,CASSFPQPEGTSPLHF
16,TRBD1,TRBJ2-1,TRBV5-1,.,TGCGCCAGCAGCCGTTCGTCGGGACAGCGCTACAATGAGCAGTTCTTC,CASSRSSGQRYNEQFF
16,.,TRBJ1-1,TRBV4-2,once,TGTGCCAGCAGCCAAGAAGTATCAGCGGGGACTTCTGAAGCTTTCTTT,CASSQEVSAGTSEAFF
17,TRBD1,TRBJ2-6,TRBV7-2,.,TGTGCCAGCAGCTTAGTGACAGGGGGCTTTGGGGCCAACGTCCTGACTTTC,CASSLVTGGFGANVLTF
13,TRBD1,TRBJ2-3,TRBV5-4,.,TGTGCCAGCAGCAGGGGGCCTGGAGATACGCAGTATTTT,CASSRGPGDTQYF